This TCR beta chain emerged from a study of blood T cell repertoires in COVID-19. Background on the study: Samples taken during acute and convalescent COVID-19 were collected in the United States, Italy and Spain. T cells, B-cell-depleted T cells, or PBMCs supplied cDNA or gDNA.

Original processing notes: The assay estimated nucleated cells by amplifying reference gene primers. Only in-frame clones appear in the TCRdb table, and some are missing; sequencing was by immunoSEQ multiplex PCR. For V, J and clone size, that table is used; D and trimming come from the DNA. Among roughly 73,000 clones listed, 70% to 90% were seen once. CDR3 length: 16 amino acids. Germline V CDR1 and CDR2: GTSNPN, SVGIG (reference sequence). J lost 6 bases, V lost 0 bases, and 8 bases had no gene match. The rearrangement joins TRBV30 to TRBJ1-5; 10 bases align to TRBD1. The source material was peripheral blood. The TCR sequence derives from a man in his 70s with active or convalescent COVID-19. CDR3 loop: CAWSVPGTGVRQPQHF. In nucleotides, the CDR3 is TGTGCCTGGAGTGTACCCGGGACAGGGGTGCGTCAGCCCCAGCATTTT.